The rows below give T cell receptor beta chains drawn from one sample of a study of control samples from healthy donors and cancer patients. The assay was immunoSEQ multiplex PCR, and TCRdb's table has in-frame clones only and misses some. The sample lists fewer than 200,000 clones, 85% to 95% occurring once. Sequencing was performed on blood. These receptors all stem from a man between 18 and 35 years old in good health. Each CDR3 is given with its conserved first and last residue. Clone size is shown for a subset of rows, as once, few, many or a class of expanded clone.

clone_size,j_call,v_call,cdr3_aa
-,TRBJ1-2,TRBV6-5,CASETGGFTGGYTF
-,TRBJ2-3,TRBV7-2,CASSLRGETDTQYF
-,TRBJ2-7,TRBV19,CASSRSVGYEQYF
-,TRBJ2-3,TRBV18,CASSSGLAGVTDTQYF
-,TRBJ2-7,TRBV5-6,CASSFSGGAYEQYF
-,TRBJ2-1,TRBV3-1/TRBV3-2,CASSQGGGAHGEQFF
-,TRBJ1-6,TRBV28,CASSLWTGRNSPLHF
-,TRBJ1-1,TRBV6-6,CASTQKLGNEAFF
-,TRBJ1-1,TRBV3-1/TRBV3-2,CASSEWGQGNTEAFF
-,TRBJ2-2,TRBV2,CASRPPLQGLAGARTGELFF
-,TRBJ1-5,TRBV4-1,CASAIESASQPQHF
-,TRBJ2-1,TRBV28,CASRKTGEVYNEQFF
-,TRBJ1-2,TRBV12-3/TRBV12-4,CASKRYYGYTF
-,TRBJ1-2,TRBV10-3,CAISGDTDYGYTF
-,TRBJ2-3,TRBV30,CAWSVRVTSGGRTDTQYF
once,TRBJ2-1,TRBV24-1,CATSEVLAGGNEQFF
-,TRBJ2-3,TRBV5-1,CASSTTGRGWGAGARDTQYF
-,TRBJ2-5,TRBV7-3,CASSLVGGQPYQETQYF
-,TRBJ2-5,TRBV12-5,CASGPGLAGETQYF
-,TRBJ1-3,TRBV6-6,CASSRGGEVSGNTIYF
-,TRBJ1-4,TRBV19,CASRGRGGATNEKLFF
-,TRBJ2-7,TRBV7-3,CASSRGLADSYEQYF
-,TRBJ1-5,TRBV12-3/TRBV12-4,CASTRGLNQPQHF
-,TRBJ1-1,TRBV10-3,CAISEVGQLNTEAFF
-,TRBJ1-5,TRBV18,CASSPGAGNQPQHF
-,TRBJ2-3,TRBV30,CAWSYTNRGGPTDTQYF
-,TRBJ2-5,TRBV24-1,CATSESTGSGETQYF
-,TRBJ1-1,TRBV28,CASSLVRDPEAFF
-,TRBJ1-1,TRBV6-5,CASKDRGDTEAFF
-,TRBJ1-1,TRBV19,CASSILGQGAWRNTEAFF
-,TRBJ2-5,TRBV14,CASSQGDSKGEETQYF
-,TRBJ2-3,TRBV11-1,CASSPNTDTQYF
-,TRBJ1-1,TRBV6-4,CASSAGEGITEAFF
-,TRBJ1-1,TRBV6-5,CASSKPGGTEAFF
-,TRBJ2-5,TRBV5-1,CASSRSSGDSRETQYF
few,TRBJ2-3,TRBV4-1,CASTLTQYF
-,TRBJ1-2,TRBV7-8,CASSLDRANYGYTF
-,TRBJ1-4,TRBV6-5,CASRRGATNEKLFF
-,TRBJ2-3,TRBV4-2,CASSQDGGASTDTQYF
-,TRBJ1-2,TRBV7-9,CASSVTGTGSANYGYTF
-,TRBJ1-3,TRBV30,CAWSLWGSINTIYF
-,TRBJ2-3,TRBV24-1,CATSDARGGNTDTQYF
once,TRBJ2-1,TRBV5-6,CASTSYGTAYNEQFF
-,TRBJ1-4,TRBV28,CASSTPRRGNEKLFF
-,TRBJ1-1,TRBV11-2,CASSFMNTEAFF
-,TRBJ1-1,TRBV7-9,CASSSLSYGRSNTEAFF
-,TRBJ1-4,TRBV9,CASSVGLAGGTNEKLFF
-,TRBJ1-6,TRBV27,CASSSRRDNSPLHF
-,TRBJ2-3,TRBV5-1,CASSSGGTDTQYF
-,TRBJ1-2,TRBV6-5,CASSFPGQGRSGYTF
few,TRBJ2-7,TRBV6-1,CASSERGYEQYF
-,TRBJ2-5,TRBV4-1,CASSPSGRTQETQYF
-,TRBJ2-2,TRBV2,CASSLLKGAAGELFF
-,TRBJ2-7,TRBV7-9,CASTIEGRESSYEQYF
-,TRBJ1-6,TRBV19,CASSPRIWDSPLHF
-,TRBJ2-3,TRBV28,CASSLYGGLAGGTDTQYF
-,TRBJ1-5,TRBV18,CASSPPGSAGNQPQHF
-,TRBJ1-2,TRBV24-1,CATSDSGGPHYGYTF
-,TRBJ2-7,TRBV5-3,CARSFGRGTLTYEQYF
-,TRBJ1-6,TRBV6-5,CATPRDRDNSPLHF